The entry that follows covers one T cell receptor (beta chain) sequence. V was pared by 0 bases and J by 7 bases, with 18 bases between. This CDR3 spans 16 amino acids. Germline values: CDR1 MNHNS, CDR2 SASEGT. This sample stems from a study of blood T cell repertoires in COVID-19. The wider study: Samples representing acute and convalescent COVID-19 were sourced from the United States, Italy and Spain. PBMCs, B-cell-depleted T cells, or T cells provided the cDNA or gDNA that made up the material.

Methods used by the authors: Amplifying reference gene primers gave estimates of nucleated cell counts. Profiled with immunoSEQ multiplex PCR; TCRdb holds only in-frame clones, not every one. The V and J calls and the clone size are those of that table, but D and trimming were determined from the DNA. The sample yields some 80,000 clones, approximately 80% seen once. V usage is TRBV6-1 and J usage is TRBJ1-2; no clear D gene. The receptor comes from a woman aged 70-85 years with acute or convalescent COVID-19. The sample was peripheral blood. CDR3 nucleotide sequence: TGTGCCAGCAGTGAAGCTCATACTCGGGAAGGATCTGGCTACACCTTC. This gives the protein CASSEAHTREGSGYTF.